What follows are 7 T cell receptor beta chains derived from one specimen sequenced in a study of monozygotic twins with inflammatory bowel disease. No DNA is given; TCRdb re-called the 5' RACE reads and lists each CDR3 protein once. The sample has 150,000 to 200,000 distinct CDR3 sequences. Input material: blood. The receptors were gathered from a human donor with ulcerative colitis or Crohn's disease, or a healthy co-twin of an affected twin (not recorded which).

The chain links TRBV5-1 to TRBJ1-1. Germline CDR1 is SGHRS and CDR2 is YFSETQ. The CDR3 consists of 14 residues. The CDR3 here is CASSYLWGNTEAFF.

The chain carries TRBV29-1 and TRBJ1-5; there is no DNA to check the TCRdb D call of TRBD1. The CDR3 has 13 amino acids. Germline V gene lookup returns CDR1 SQVTM and CDR2 ANQGSEA. CDR3 sequence: CSVGTGGNQPQHF.

This chain uses TRBV11-2 with TRBJ2-7. The CDR3 runs 11 residues. CDR1 is SGHAT and CDR2 is FQNNGV in the germline V gene. CDR3 sequence reads: CASSPLHEQYF.

This sequence joins TRBV12-3 or TRBV12-4 and TRBJ2-3. The CDR3 spans 14 residues. The CDR3 sequence: CASSPSGTTDTQYF.

The chain links TRBV12-3 or TRBV12-4 to TRBJ2-5; no DNA is available, so the TRBD2 call from TCRdb remains unchecked. The CDR3 consists of 14 residues. CDR3: CASSLSGGLKTQYF.

The chain has TRBV6-1 and TRBJ1-6. In germline, CDR1 is MNHNS, CDR2 SASEGT. This CDR3 contains 13 residues. CDR3 loop: CASSEEFKSPLHF.

The chain is built from TRBV7-9 and TRBJ2-6. The length of the CDR3 is 15 residues. The germline V gene has CDR1 SEHNR and CDR2 FQNEAQ (reference sequence). This CDR3 reads CASSLFASGANVLTF.